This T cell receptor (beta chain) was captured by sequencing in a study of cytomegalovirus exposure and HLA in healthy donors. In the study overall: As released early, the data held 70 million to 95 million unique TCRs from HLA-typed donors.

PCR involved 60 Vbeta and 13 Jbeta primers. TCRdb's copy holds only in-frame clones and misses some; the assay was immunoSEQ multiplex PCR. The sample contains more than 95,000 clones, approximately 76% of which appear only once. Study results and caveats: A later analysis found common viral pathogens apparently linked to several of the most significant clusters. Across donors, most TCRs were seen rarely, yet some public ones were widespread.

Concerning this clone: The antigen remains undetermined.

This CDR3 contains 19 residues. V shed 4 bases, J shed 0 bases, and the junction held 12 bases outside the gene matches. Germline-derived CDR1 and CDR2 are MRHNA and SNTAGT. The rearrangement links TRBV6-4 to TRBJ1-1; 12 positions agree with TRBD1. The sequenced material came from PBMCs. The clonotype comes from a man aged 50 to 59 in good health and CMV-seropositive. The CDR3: CASSGETSGTGGLNTEAFF. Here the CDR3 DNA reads TGTGCCAGCAGTGGGGAAACCTCGGGGACAGGGGGCCTGAACACTGAAGCTTTCTTT.